Listed here are 26 T cell receptor beta chains from one sample, sequenced in a study of cytomegalovirus exposure and HLA in healthy donors (dated by TCRdb to about 2017). Library preparation used the immunoSEQ multiplex PCR assay. For the multiplex PCR, a mixture combining 60 forward primers for TCR Vbeta segments and 13 reverse primers for TCR Jbeta segments was used. TCRdb took over this immuneACCESS table, retaining in-frame rearrangements with V and J assigned. Such tables are incomplete; in checked studies, under half of the missing clones stem from an unresolved V gene, and the remainder is unexplained. Counted in this sample were some 120,000 clones; around three quarters of them appeared once. The ten largest clones represent approximately 4% of the sample. Sequences were obtained from PBMCs. The source of these receptors is a man under 40 in good health and CMV-seropositive.

The chain couples TRBV5-1 to TRBJ2-7; D is undetermined. The germline gives CDR1 SGHRS, CDR2 YFSETQ. V was pared by 3 bases and J by 3 bases, with 4 bases between. CDR3 length: 11 amino acids. This CDR3 reads CASSSYYEQYF. CDR3 sequence (DNA): TGCGCCAGCAGCTCGTACTACGAGCAGTACTTC.

The chain has TRBV18 and TRBJ2-7, with TRBD1 matching over 7 bases. V shed 3 bases and J 6 bases; nucleotides not matched to a gene: 8. Germline V CDR1 and CDR2: KGHSH, LQKENI. The CDR3 totals 14 residues. CDR3 sequence (DNA): TGTGCCAGCTCACCGACAGGGCAGGGTGTCGAGCAGTACTTC. Its protein product is CASSPTGQGVEQYF.

This clone was recorded once. V is TRBV7-3 and J is TRBJ1-2; D may be TRBD1 (5 bases). The CDR3 contains 15 residues. Looked up from germline, CDR1 is SGHTA and CDR2 is FQGTGA. V shed 3 bases and J shed 1 base, with 12 bases lying between them. As DNA, the CDR3 is TGTGCCAGCAGCTTCGGAGGGGACCATAACTATGGCTACACCTTC. It specifies CASSFGGDHNYGYTF.

This clone was recorded a few times. The chain couples TRBV7-9 to TRBJ2-7; the D gene is possibly TRBD2 (7 bases). Germline V gene data show CDR1 as SEHNR and CDR2 as FQNEAQ (reference sequence). This CDR3 contains 18 residues. Trimming removed 8 bases from V and 0 bases from J, with 26 bases in between. CDR3 protein: CASGGGRFNSVTSYEQYF. The CDR3 bases are TGTGCCAGCGGCGGGGGCAGGTTTAATTCAGTAACCTCCTACGAGCAGTACTTC.

CDR3 DNA: TGTGCCAGCAGTTACGTGCAGGGTCAGCAGTACTTC. This sequence encodes CASSYVQGQQYF. This chain connects TRBV6-5 to TRBJ2-7; D is perhaps TRBD1 (5 bases). This CDR3 spans 12 amino acids. Germline V gene data show CDR1 as MNHEY and CDR2 as SVGAGI. Trimming removed 2 bases from V and 8 bases from J, with 10 bases in between.

This chain links TRBV19 with TRBJ1-1, with D tentatively TRBD1 (5 bases). V was pared by 3 bases and J by 1 base, with 12 bases between. CDR3 length equals 15 residues. CDR1 and CDR2 from the germline V gene are LNHDA and SQIVND (reference sequence). The CDR3 sequence: CASSINGGENTEAFF. CDR3 sequence (DNA): TGTGCCAGTAGTATTAATGGGGGGGAGAACACTGAAGCTTTCTTT.

The chain recombines TRBV7-7 with TRBJ1-5; TRBD1 agrees at 12 bases. CDR1 and CDR2 (germline): SSHAT, FNYEAQ (reference sequence). This CDR3 is 17 amino acids long. The CDR3 bases are TGTGCTAGCCTCCCCGGGACAGGGGGCTATAGCAATCAGCCCCAGCATTTT. It codes for CASLPGTGGYSNQPQHF.

This clone showed up just once. The chain carries TRBV5-4 and TRBJ2-7, with a possible D match to TRBD2 (6 bases). CDR1 and CDR2 (germline): SGHNT, YYREEE (reference sequence). The length of the CDR3 is 14 residues. Trimming took 7 bases from V and 5 from J, leaving 19 bases between them. The CDR3 region has the DNA TGTGCCAGCGGAAGGCGGGGCATATTCGACGAGCAGTACTTC. Translation gives CASGRRGIFDEQYF. The entire variable domain, with the rest obtained from reference TRBV5-4 and TRBJ2-7, is as follows: ETGVTQSPTHLIKTRGQQVTLRCSSQSGHNTVSWYQQALGQGPQFIFQYYREEENGRGNFPPRFSGLQFPNYSSELNVNALELDDSALYLCASGRRGIFDEQYFGPGTRLTVT.

This chain uses TRBV30 with TRBJ2-3; TRBD2 aligns across 7 bases. With 3 bases clipped from V and 5 bases from J, the junction kept 8 bases outside the gene matches. Germline V CDR1 and CDR2: GTSNPN, SVGIG (reference sequence). The CDR3 contains 14 residues. DNA for the CDR3: TGTGCCTGGAGCCCTGGGGGGGGTCAAGATACGCAGTATTTT. It codes for CAWSPGGGQDTQYF.

This clone came up a few times. DNA for the CDR3: TGTGCCAGCAGCCAAGCTTTCAGCGGGGGGGTCCCAGATACGCAGTATTTT. Translated, it gives CASSQAFSGGVPDTQYF. The rearrangement joins TRBV4-2 to TRBJ2-3, with 10 positions matching TRBD2. Germline CDR1 LGHNA, CDR2 YNFKEQ. This CDR3 region has 17 residues. V shed 1 base and J 4 bases; nucleotides not matched to a gene: 8.

This clone was seen once. The rearrangement links TRBV5-1 to TRBJ2-7; 9 nucleotides agree with TRBD1. Per the germline V gene, CDR1 is SGHRS and CDR2 is YFSETQ. The length of the CDR3 is 14 residues. J lost 3 bases, V lost 2 bases, and 3 bases had no gene match. CDR3 bases: TGCGCCAGCAGCTTTGGACAGGGGAACTACGAGCAGTACTTC. Its protein product is CASSFGQGNYEQYF. The whole variable domain, filled in from reference TRBV5-1 and TRBJ2-7, reads KAGVTQTPRYLIKTRGQQVTLSCSPISGHRSVSWYQQTPGQGLQFLFEYFSETQRNKGNFPGRFSGRQFSNSRSEMNVSTLELGDSALYLCASSFGQGNYEQYFGPGTRLTVT.

The V gene is TRBV7-2, the J gene TRBJ2-3, with 10 nucleotides matching TRBD2. Losses at the gene ends were 6 bases for V and 3 bases for J; bases not matched to a gene: 0. This CDR3 contains 13 residues. The germline V gene encodes CDR1 SGHTA and CDR2 FQGNSA. The CDR3 DNA reads as TGTGCCAGCAGACTAGCGGGAACAGATACGCAGTATTTT. It yields the protein CASRLAGTDTQYF. Full variable domain (outside the CDR3, taken from reference TRBV7-2 and TRBJ2-3): GAGVSQSPSNKVTEKGKDVELRCDPISGHTALYWYRQSLGQGLEFLIYFQGNSAPDKSGLPSDRFSAERTGGSVSTLTIQRTQQEDSAVYLCASRLAGTDTQYFGPGTRLTVL.

The chain uses TRBV27 and TRBJ2-2; a possible D gene is TRBD2 (5 bases). V was trimmed by 2 bases and J by 2 bases, leaving 12 bases between them. Germline V gives CDR1 MNHEY, CDR2 SMNVEV (reference sequence). This CDR3 is built from 16 residues. DNA of the CDR3: TGTGCCAGCAGTTTAACCCGGGATGTTAACACCGGGGAGCTGTTTTTT. Its protein product is CASSLTRDVNTGELFF.

The rearrangement uses TRBV29-1 and TRBJ2-5; the D gene is possibly TRBD1 (5 bases). From germline, CDR1 is SQVTM and CDR2 ANQGSEA. V dropped 7 bases and J dropped 5 bases, with 17 bases sitting between them. The CDR3 covers 13 residues. The CDR3 sequence: CSGNKGERETQYF. CDR3 DNA sequence: TGCAGCGGTAACAAAGGGGAACGGGAGACCCAGTACTTC.

This clone was seen once. The chain is built from TRBV9 and TRBJ2-7, with 7 bases matching TRBD1. In germline, CDR1 is SGDLS, CDR2 YYNGEE. Trimming took 3 bases from V and 4 from J; bases not matched to a gene: 10. This CDR3 spans 15 amino acids. CDR3 in DNA: TGTGCCAGCAGCGAGGGGGCAGGGAGTGGATACGAGCAGTACTTC. Translation: CASSEGAGSGYEQYF.

The chain couples TRBV7-2 to TRBJ2-5; 8 positions match TRBD2. The J call is uncertain, as TRBJ2-7 better fits the DNA end. Germline-derived CDR1 and CDR2 are SGHTA and FQGNSA. CDR3 length: 13 amino acids. The CDR3 spells CASSRGRGDEQYF. CDR3 nucleotides: TGTGCCAGCAGCCGAGGGCGGGGGGACGAGCAGTACTTC.

This clone has more than one count but fewer than ten. This sequence joins TRBV7-9 and TRBJ2-3; maybe TRBD1 (5 bases). The CDR3 spans 14 residues. Germline CDR1 SEHNR, CDR2 FQNEAQ (reference sequence). V lost 2 bases and J lost 6, with 12 bases in between. The chain's CDR3 is CASSLSQGQDTQYF. The CDR3 nucleotides are TGTGCCAGCAGCTTATCGCAGGGCCAGGATACGCAGTATTTT.

The V and J genes are TRBV9 and TRBJ1-6, with TRBD1 as a possible D gene (5 bases). With 4 bases removed from V and 6 bases from J, the gap between germline ends came to 14 bases. CDR3 size: 15 residues. Germline V gene data show CDR1 as SGDLS and CDR2 as YYNGEE. CDR3 sequence: CASSPTQGPNSPLHF. CDR3 coding DNA: TGTGCCAGCAGCCCCACCCAGGGCCCTAATTCACCCCTCCACTTT. The full variable domain, in which reference TRBV9 and TRBJ1-6 provide the parts outside the CDR3, is DSGVTQTPKHLITATGQRVTLRCSPRSGDLSVYWYQQSLDQGLQFLIQYYNGEERAKGNILERFSAQQFPDLHSELNLSSLELGDSALYFCASSPTQGPNSPLHFGNGTRLTVT.

V usage is TRBV28 and J usage is TRBJ1-1; the D gene is possibly TRBD1 (6 bases). With 7 bases removed from V and 1 base from J, the gap between germline ends came to 7 bases. The CDR3 length is 12 residues. The germline V gene encodes CDR1 MDHEN and CDR2 SYDVKM. The CDR3 nucleotides read TGTGCCAGCACGACAGGGAACACTGAAGCTTTCTTT. It codes for CASTTGNTEAFF.

This clone was seen a handful of times. The gene calls are TRBV5-1 and TRBJ2-1; 7 nucleotides line up with TRBD2. V gave up 7 bases and J gave up 3 bases; unmatched junction bases: 7. Germline CDR1 SGHRS, CDR2 YFSETQ. The CDR3 loop spans 14 amino acids. CDR3 in amino acids: CASFLGGGYNEQFF. DNA for the CDR3: TGCGCCAGCTTTTTGGGGGGGGGCTACAATGAGCAGTTCTTC.

The chain is built from TRBV7-8 and TRBJ2-3; 10 bases are a match to TRBD2. The CDR3 length is 17 residues. The V segment lost 4 bases and the J segment 1 base; nucleotides outside the gene matches: 8. Germline loops: CDR1 SGHVS, CDR2 FQNEAQ. CDR3 DNA: TGTGCCAGCAGCTACTCAGGACTAGCGGCCCGCACAGATACGCAGTATTTT. Translated: CASSYSGLAARTDTQYF.

This clone was observed a handful of times. The chain links TRBV7-6 to TRBJ2-1; 7 nucleotides line up with TRBD2. CDR1 is SGHVS, CDR2 FNYEAQ, per germline. V was pared by 8 bases and J by 0 bases, with 7 bases of the junction left unmatched. The CDR3 runs 15 residues. The CDR3 reads CASGRSGNSYNEQFF. CDR3 bases: TGTGCCAGCGGAAGAAGCGGGAACTCCTACAATGAGCAGTTCTTC.

CDR3 sequence: CASSITGGNEQFF. The CDR3 DNA reads TGTGCCAGTAGTATAACAGGGGGCAATGAGCAGTTCTTC. This chain connects TRBV19 to TRBJ2-1; 8 bases line up with TRBD1. The CDR3 covers 13 residues. Germline V CDR1 and CDR2: LNHDA, SQIVND (reference sequence). V lost 2 bases and J lost 6; bases outside the gene matches: 0.

V is TRBV6-1 and J is TRBJ2-7; D is ambiguous. The CDR3 spans 14 residues. Germline V gene data show CDR1 as MNHNS and CDR2 as SASEGT. V was clipped by 0 bases and J by 5 bases, with 11 bases between them. The CDR3 region has the DNA TGTGCCAGCAGTGAAGCGGCCGAAGTTGACGAGCAGTACTTC. It encodes CASSEAAEVDEQYF.

The chain links TRBV4-2 to TRBJ2-7, with 8 bases lining up with TRBD1. The V gene end was trimmed by 1 base and the J gene end by 4 bases; junction bases not matched to a gene: 6. The germline CDR1 and CDR2 sequences are LGHNA and YNFKEQ. The CDR3 has 15 amino acids. The CDR3 nucleotides read TGTGCCAGCAGCCAAGTGGCGACAGGGGTATACGAGCAGTACTTC. It yields the protein CASSQVATGVYEQYF.

This chain links TRBV9 with TRBJ1-5; D possibly corresponds to TRBD1 (6 bases). The CDR3 covers 15 residues. Germline assignment: CDR1 SGDLS and CDR2 YYNGEE. Trimming cost V 3 bases and J 3 bases, with 13 bases left between them. The CDR3 here is CASSEGRGLNQPQHF. The CDR3 DNA is TGTGCCAGCAGCGAGGGGCGGGGGCTCAATCAGCCCCAGCATTTT.